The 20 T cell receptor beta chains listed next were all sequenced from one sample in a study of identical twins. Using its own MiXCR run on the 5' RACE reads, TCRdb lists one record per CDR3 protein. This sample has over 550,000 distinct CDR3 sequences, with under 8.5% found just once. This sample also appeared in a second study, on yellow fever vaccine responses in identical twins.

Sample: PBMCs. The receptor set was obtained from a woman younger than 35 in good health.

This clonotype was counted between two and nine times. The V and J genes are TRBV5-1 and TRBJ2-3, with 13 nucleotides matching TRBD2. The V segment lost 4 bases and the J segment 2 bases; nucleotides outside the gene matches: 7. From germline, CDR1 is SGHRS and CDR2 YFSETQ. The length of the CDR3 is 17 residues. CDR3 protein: CASSPRLAGGTTDTQYF. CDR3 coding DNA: TGCGCCAGCAGCCCGCGACTAGCGGGGGGCACCACAGATACGCAGTATTTT. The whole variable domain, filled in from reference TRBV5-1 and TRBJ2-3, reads KAGVTQTPRYLIKTRGQQVTLSCSPISGHRSVSWYQQTPGQGLQFLFEYFSETQRNKGNFPGRFSGRQFSNSRSEMNVSTLELGDSALYLCASSPRLAGGTTDTQYFGPGTRLTVL.

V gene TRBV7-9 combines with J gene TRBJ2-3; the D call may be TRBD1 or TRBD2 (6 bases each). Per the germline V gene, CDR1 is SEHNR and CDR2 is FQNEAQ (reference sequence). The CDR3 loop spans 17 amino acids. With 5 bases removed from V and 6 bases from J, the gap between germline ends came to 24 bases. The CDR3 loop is CASSRRLPFQGRDTQYF. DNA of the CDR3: TGTGCCAGCAGCCGGAGATTGCCCTTTCAGGGGAGGGATACGCAGTATTTT.

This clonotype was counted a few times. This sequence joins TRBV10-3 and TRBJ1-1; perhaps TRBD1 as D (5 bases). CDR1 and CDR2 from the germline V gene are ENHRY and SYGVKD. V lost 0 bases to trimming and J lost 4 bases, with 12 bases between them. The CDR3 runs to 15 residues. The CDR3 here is CAISESLGGSTEAFF. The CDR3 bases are TGTGCCATCAGTGAGTCCCTGGGGGGATCCACTGAAGCTTTCTTT.

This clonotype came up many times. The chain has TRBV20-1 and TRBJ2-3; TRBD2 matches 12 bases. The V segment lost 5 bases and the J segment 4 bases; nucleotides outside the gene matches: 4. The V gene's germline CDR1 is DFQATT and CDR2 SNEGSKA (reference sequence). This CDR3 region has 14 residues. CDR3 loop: CSAWTSGDPDTQYF. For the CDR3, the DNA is TGCAGTGCTTGGACTAGCGGGGATCCAGATACGCAGTATTTT.

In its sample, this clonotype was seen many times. This CDR3 is CAISERGGTSYNEQFF. The CDR3, as DNA: TGTGCCATCAGTGAACGAGGAGGGACATCCTACAATGAGCAGTTCTTC. The rearrangement joins TRBV10-3 to TRBJ2-1; possibly TRBD1 or TRBD2 for D (6 bases each). The CDR3 spans 16 residues. Germline assignment: CDR1 ENHRY and CDR2 SYGVKD. With 3 bases removed from V and 1 base from J, the gap between germline ends came to 13 bases.

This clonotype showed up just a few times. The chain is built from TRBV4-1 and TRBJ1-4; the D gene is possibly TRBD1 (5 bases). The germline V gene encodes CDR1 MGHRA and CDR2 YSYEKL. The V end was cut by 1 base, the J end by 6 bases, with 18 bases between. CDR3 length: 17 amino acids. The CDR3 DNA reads TGCGCCAGCAGCCAAGCAGAGATGGGGGGACGAGATGAAAAACTGTTTTTT. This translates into CASSQAEMGGRDEKLFF.

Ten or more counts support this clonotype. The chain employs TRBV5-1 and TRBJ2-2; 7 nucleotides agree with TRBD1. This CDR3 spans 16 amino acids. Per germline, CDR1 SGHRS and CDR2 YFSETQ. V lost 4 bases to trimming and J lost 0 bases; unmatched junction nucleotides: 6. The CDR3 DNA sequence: TGCGCCAGCAGCATGTACAGGGGTTCGAACACCGGGGAGCTGTTTTTT. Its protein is CASSMYRGSNTGELFF.

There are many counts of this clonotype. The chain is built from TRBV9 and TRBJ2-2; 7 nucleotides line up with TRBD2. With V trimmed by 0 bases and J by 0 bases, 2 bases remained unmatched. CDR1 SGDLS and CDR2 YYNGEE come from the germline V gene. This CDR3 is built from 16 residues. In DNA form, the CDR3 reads TGTGCCAGCAGCGTAGCGGGAGGCTCGAACACCGGGGAGCTGTTTTTT. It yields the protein CASSVAGGSNTGELFF.

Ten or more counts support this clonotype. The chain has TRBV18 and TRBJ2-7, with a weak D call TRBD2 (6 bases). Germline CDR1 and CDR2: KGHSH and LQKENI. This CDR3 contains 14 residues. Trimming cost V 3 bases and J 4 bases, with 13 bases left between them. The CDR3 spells CASSPLGDSYEQYF. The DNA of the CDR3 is TGTGCCAGCTCACCCCTCGGGGACTCTTACGAGCAGTACTTC.

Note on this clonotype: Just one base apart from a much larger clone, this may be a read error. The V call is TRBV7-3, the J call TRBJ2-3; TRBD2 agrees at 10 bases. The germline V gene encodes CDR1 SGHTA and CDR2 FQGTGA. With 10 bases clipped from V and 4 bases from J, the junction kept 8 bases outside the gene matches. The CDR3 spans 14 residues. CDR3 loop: CAIKPSGSSDTQYF. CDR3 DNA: TGTGCCATCAAGCCTAGCGGGAGCTCAGATACGCAGTATTTT. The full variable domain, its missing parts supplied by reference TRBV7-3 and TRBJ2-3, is GAGVSQTPSNKVTEKGKYVELRCDPISGHTALYWYRQSLGQGPEFLIYFQGTGAADDSGLPNDRFFAVRPEGSVSTLKIQRTERGDSAVYLCAIKPSGSSDTQYFGPGTRLTVL.

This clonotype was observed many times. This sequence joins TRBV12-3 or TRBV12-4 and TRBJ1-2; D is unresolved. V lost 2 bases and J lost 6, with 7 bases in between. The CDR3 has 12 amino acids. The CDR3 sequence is CASSLSQNGYTF. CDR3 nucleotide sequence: TGTGCCAGCAGTTTATCCCAAAATGGCTACACCTTC.

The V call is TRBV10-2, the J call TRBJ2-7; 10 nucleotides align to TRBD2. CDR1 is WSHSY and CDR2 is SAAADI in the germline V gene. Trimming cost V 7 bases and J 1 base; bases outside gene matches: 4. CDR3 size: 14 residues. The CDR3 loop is CASTGTSVSYEQYF. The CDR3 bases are TGCGCCAGCACCGGGACTAGCGTTTCCTACGAGCAGTACTTC.

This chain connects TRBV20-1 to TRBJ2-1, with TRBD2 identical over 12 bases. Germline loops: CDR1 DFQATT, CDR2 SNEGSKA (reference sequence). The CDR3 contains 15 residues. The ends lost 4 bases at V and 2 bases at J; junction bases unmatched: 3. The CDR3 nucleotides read TGCAGTGCTATTCTAGCGGGAGGGACCTACAATGAGCAGTTCTTC. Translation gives CSAILAGGTYNEQFF.

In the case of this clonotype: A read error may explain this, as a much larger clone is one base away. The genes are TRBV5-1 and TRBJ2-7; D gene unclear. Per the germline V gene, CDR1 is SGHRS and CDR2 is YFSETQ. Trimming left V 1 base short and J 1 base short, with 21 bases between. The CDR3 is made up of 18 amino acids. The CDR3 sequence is CASSLTALNRVMSYEQYF. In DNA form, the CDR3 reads TGCGCCAGCAGCTTGACGGCCCTAAATAGGGTGATGTCCTACGAGCAGTACTTC.

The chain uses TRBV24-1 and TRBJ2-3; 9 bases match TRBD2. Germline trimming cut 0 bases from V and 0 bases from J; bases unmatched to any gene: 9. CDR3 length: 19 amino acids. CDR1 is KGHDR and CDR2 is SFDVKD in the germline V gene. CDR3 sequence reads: CATSDLLSTSGSSTDTQYF. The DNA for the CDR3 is TGTGCCACCAGTGATTTGTTGTCGACTAGCGGTTCTAGCACAGATACGCAGTATTTT.

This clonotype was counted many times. The CDR3 nucleotides read TGCGCCAGCAGCCTTCCGGACTTGACCTACGAGCAGTACTTC. It is translated as CASSLPDLTYEQYF. This chain joins TRBV5-1 and TRBJ2-7, with a possible D match to TRBD2 (5 bases). Germline CDR1 and CDR2: SGHRS and YFSETQ. With 4 bases removed from V and 2 bases from J, the gap between germline ends came to 13 bases. The CDR3 contains 14 residues.

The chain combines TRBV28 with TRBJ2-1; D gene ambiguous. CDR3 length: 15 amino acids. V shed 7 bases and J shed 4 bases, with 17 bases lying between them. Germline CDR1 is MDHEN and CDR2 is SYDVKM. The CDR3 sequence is CASTPRARQYNEQFF. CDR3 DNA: TGTGCCAGCACCCCTCGGGCTAGGCAATACAATGAGCAGTTCTTC.

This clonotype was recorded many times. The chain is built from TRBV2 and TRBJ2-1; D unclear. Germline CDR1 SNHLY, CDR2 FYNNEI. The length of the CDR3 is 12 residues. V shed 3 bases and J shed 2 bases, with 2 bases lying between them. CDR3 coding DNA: TGTGCCAGCAGTGATACCTACAATGAGCAGTTCTTC. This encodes CASSDTYNEQFF.

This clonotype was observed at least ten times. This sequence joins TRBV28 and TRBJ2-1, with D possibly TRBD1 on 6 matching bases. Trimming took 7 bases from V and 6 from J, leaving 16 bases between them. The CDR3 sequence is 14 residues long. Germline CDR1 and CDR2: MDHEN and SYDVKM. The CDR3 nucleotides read TGTGCCAGCAAACAGGGCTTTGGCGGCAATGAGCAGTTCTTC. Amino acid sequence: CASKQGFGGNEQFF.

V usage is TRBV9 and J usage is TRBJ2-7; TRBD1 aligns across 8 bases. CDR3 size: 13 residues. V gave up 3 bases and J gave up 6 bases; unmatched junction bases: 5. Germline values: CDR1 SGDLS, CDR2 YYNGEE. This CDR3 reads CASSAGTGGEQYV. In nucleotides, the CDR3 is TGTGCCAGCAGCGCCGGGACAGGAGGCGAGCAGTACGTC.